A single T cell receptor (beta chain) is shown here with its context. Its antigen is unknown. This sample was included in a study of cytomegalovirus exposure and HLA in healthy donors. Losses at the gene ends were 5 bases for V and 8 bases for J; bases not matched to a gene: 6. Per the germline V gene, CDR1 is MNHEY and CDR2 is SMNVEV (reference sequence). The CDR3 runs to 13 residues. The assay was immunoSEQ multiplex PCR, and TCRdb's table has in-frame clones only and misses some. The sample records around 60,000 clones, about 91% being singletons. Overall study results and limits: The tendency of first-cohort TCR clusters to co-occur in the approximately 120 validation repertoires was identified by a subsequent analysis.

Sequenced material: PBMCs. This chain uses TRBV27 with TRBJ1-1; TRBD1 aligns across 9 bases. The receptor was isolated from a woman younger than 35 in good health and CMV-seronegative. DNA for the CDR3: TGTGCCAGCAGTGCCACAGGGGGCGTGGAAGCTTTCTTT. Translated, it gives CASSATGGVEAFF.